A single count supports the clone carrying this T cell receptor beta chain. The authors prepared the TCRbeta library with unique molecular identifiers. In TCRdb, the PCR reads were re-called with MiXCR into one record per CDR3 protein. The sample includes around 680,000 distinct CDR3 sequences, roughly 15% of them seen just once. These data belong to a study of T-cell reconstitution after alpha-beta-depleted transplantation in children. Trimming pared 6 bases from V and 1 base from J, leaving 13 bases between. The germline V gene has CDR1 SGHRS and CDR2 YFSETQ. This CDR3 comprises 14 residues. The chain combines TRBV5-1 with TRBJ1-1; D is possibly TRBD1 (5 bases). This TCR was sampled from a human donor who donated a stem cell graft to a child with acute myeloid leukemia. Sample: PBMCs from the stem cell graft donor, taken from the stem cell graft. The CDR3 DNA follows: TGCGCCAGCACTCTCGGGGACGAGAACACTGAAGCTTTCTTT. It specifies CASTLGDENTEAFF.